Below, 26 T cell receptor beta chains from the same sample are listed, as sequenced in a study of T cells in Graves' hyperthyroidism and ophthalmopathy. Amplification yielded TCR beta CDR3 regions, with RNA transcripts as the source. The HTBI primer set drove a first-round RT-PCR of the TCR CDR3. MiXCR, applied by TCRdb to the multiplex PCR reads, yields one record per CDR3 protein. The repertoire has approximately 600,000 distinct CDR3 sequences, roughly 15% of them found once; the top ten carry around 4%. The sample comprised blood. These receptors were obtained from a woman in her forties with Graves' ophthalmopathy.

This clonotype has at least ten counts. The J gene is TRBJ2-5, the V gene TRBV5-1; D perhaps matches TRBD2 (6 bases). Trimming took off 4 bases at V and 0 bases at J, with 16 bases between the two ends. CDR1 is SGHRS, CDR2 YFSETQ, per germline. CDR3 length: 16 amino acids. CDR3 amino acids: CASSALGGTYQETQYF. CDR3 bases: TGCGCCAGCAGCGCTCTTGGCGGGACGTACCAAGAGACCCAGTACTTC.

The sample holds many counts of this clonotype. The chain uses TRBV11-2 and TRBJ1-2; 11 nucleotides align to TRBD1. The J segment lost 7 bases and the V segment lost 0 bases, leaving 4 bases of the junction unmatched. The CDR3 has 15 residues. Germline V CDR1 and CDR2: SGHAT, FQNNGV. The chain's CDR3 is CASSLDWTGGAGYTF. The DNA of the CDR3 is TGTGCCAGCAGCTTAGATTGGACAGGGGGCGCTGGCTACACCTTC.

The table lists this clonotype with many counts. The J gene is TRBJ2-2, the V gene TRBV20-1, with D unresolved. The germline V gene has CDR1 DFQATT and CDR2 SNEGSKA (reference sequence). Trimming cost V 1 base and J 6 bases, with 12 bases left between them. This CDR3 region has 14 residues. CDR3 in amino acids: CSARAVELAGELFF. The CDR3, as DNA: TGCAGTGCTAGAGCAGTTGAGCTTGCCGGGGAGCTGTTTTTT.

The sample holds many counts of this clonotype. CDR3 protein: CASSQGGTGGAEGYTF. CDR3 in DNA: TGTGCCAGCAGCCAAGGGGGGACAGGGGGCGCGGAAGGCTACACCTTC. This chain links TRBV4-2 with TRBJ1-2; 12 bases align to TRBD1. The germline gives CDR1 LGHNA, CDR2 YNFKEQ. After removal of 1 base from V and 8 bases from J, the junction contained 8 bases not matched to a gene. The CDR3 totals 16 residues.

The sample holds many counts of this clonotype. The chain recombines TRBV20-1 with TRBJ1-2; no clear D. The length of the CDR3 is 12 residues. Trimming removed 6 bases at V and 4 bases at J, with 12 bases between. The V gene's germline CDR1 is DFQATT and CDR2 SNEGSKA (reference sequence). Here the CDR3 DNA reads TGCAGTGCCTCCGAGTGGAGCTATGGCTACACCTTC. Amino acids: CSASEWSYGYTF.

This clonotype was seen ten or more times. The V gene is TRBV28, the J gene TRBJ2-5; TRBD2 matches 9 bases. This CDR3 contains 15 residues. With V trimmed by 10 bases and J by 4 bases, 13 bases remained unmatched. Germline loops: CDR1 MDHEN, CDR2 SYDVKM. The CDR3 sequence is CAILPGGREGETQYF. The CDR3 nucleotides read TGTGCCATCTTACCGGGCGGGAGGGAAGGAGAGACCCAGTACTTC.

This clonotype was seen ten or more times. This chain links TRBV6-5 with TRBJ2-7, with TRBD1 identical over 10 bases. The germline V gene has CDR1 MNHEY and CDR2 SVGAGI. V gave up 5 bases and J gave up 7 bases; unmatched junction bases: 8. The CDR3 has 14 residues. DNA for the CDR3: TGTGCCAGCAGTCACCGGGACAGGGGTGATGAGCAGTACTTC. Residues: CASSHRDRGDEQYF.

This clonotype was seen repeatedly, ten times or more. This chain uses TRBV7-8 with TRBJ2-7; TRBD2 might be the D (6 bases). Trimming stripped 5 bases from V and 3 bases from J, with 14 bases between. This CDR3 is 14 amino acids long. CDR1 is SGHVS and CDR2 is FQNEAQ in the germline V gene. CDR3 loop: CASSPRGIFYEQYF. CDR3 sequence (DNA): TGTGCCAGCAGCCCACGGGGGATTTTCTACGAGCAGTACTTC.

The chain has TRBV19 and TRBJ1-2, with D maybe TRBD1 (6 bases). V was pared by 1 base and J by 6 bases, with 9 bases between. Germline assignment: CDR1 LNHDA and CDR2 SQIVND (reference sequence). The CDR3 loop spans 13 amino acids. The chain's CDR3 is CASSIVGGNGYTF. The DNA for the CDR3 is TGTGCCAGTAGTATAGTAGGGGGTAATGGCTACACCTTC.

This sequence joins TRBV11-1 and TRBJ2-3, with 13 bases matching TRBD2. V trimming: 4 bases; J trimming: 7 bases; junction bases outside the gene matches: 14. Germline assignment: CDR1 SGHAT and CDR2 FQDESV (reference sequence). This CDR3 comprises 18 residues. CDR3 amino acids: CASSSPSSTSGRWYTQYF. The DNA for the CDR3 is TGTGCCAGCAGCTCACCAAGCTCGACTAGCGGGAGGTGGTATACGCAGTATTTT.

This chain connects TRBV19 to TRBJ2-7; D is unresolved. This CDR3 contains 14 residues. Per the germline V gene, CDR1 is LNHDA and CDR2 is SQIVND (reference sequence). V lost 3 bases and J 0 bases, leaving 9 bases between the germline ends. The CDR3 protein is CASSMSTDSYEQYF. DNA for the CDR3: TGTGCCAGTAGTATGAGTACGGACTCCTACGAGCAGTACTTC.

This clonotype was found many times. V is TRBV6-5 and J is TRBJ1-3; D remains unclear. From germline, CDR1 is MNHEY and CDR2 SVGAGI. Between the trimmed V and J ends, which lost 3 bases and 4 bases, there was a span of 13 bases. CDR3 length: 15 amino acids. The CDR3 spells CASSYGRLMGNTIYF. The CDR3 DNA reads TGTGCCAGCAGTTATGGCAGACTTATGGGAAACACCATATATTTT.

This clonotype was seen many times. The genes are TRBV28 and TRBJ2-5, with a tentative D call TRBD1 (5 bases). Trimming took off 5 bases at V and 7 bases at J, with 8 bases between the two ends. CDR1 is MDHEN and CDR2 is SYDVKM in the germline V gene. CDR3 length equals 11 residues. This CDR3 reads CASSLQGTQYF. The CDR3 nucleotides are TGTGCCAGCAGTCTCCAGGGGACCCAGTACTTC.

This clonotype was counted ten times or more. The genes are TRBV28 and TRBJ1-2, with unresolved D. Germline loops: CDR1 MDHEN, CDR2 SYDVKM. The V gene lost 6 bases and the J gene lost 0 bases, with 5 bases spanning the gap. This CDR3 contains 12 residues. Here the CDR3 reads CASRTTNYGYTF. The CDR3 DNA follows: TGTGCCAGCAGAACGACTAACTATGGCTACACCTTC.

The chain joins TRBV6-1 to TRBJ2-7, with TRBD2 matching 13 bases. Germline CDR1 reads MNHNS; CDR2 reads SASEGT. Trimming took 7 bases from V and 4 from J; bases not matched to a gene: 10. The CDR3 is 16 amino acids. The CDR3 nucleotides read TGTGCCAGCAAGAATCGGGGACTAGCGGGAAGTTACGAGCAGTACTTC. Translating it yields CASKNRGLAGSYEQYF.

This clonotype was detected ten times or more. V and J are TRBV5-5 and TRBJ1-2, with 9 bases fitting TRBD1. CDR1 is SGHKS, CDR2 YYEKEE, per germline (reference sequence). With 2 bases clipped from V and 4 bases from J, the junction kept 9 bases outside the gene matches. CDR3 length: 16 residues. The CDR3 DNA follows: TGTGCCAGCAGCTTTTGGGGACAGGGAGATTCCTATGGCTACACCTTC. The encoded protein is CASSFWGQGDSYGYTF.

This clonotype has at least ten counts. CDR3: CASSYAMGRAEQYF. The DNA for the CDR3 is TGTGCCAGCAGTTACGCGATGGGTCGGGCCGAGCAGTACTTC. The genes are TRBV6-2 or TRBV6-3 and TRBJ2-7; D call uncertain. Trimming stripped 2 bases from V and 6 bases from J, with 14 bases between. This CDR3 spans 14 amino acids. CDR1 and CDR2 (germline): MNHEY, SVGEGT.

V gene TRBV15 combines with J gene TRBJ2-2; D may match TRBD1 or TRBD2 (5 bases each). This CDR3 region has 15 residues. Germline V lookup: CDR1 LNHNV, CDR2 YYDKDF (reference sequence). Trimming removed 0 bases from V and 4 bases from J, with 9 bases in between. The DNA for the CDR3 is TGTGCCACCAGCAGAGAGGGACGGGTCACCGGGGAGCTGTTTTTT. This gives the protein CATSREGRVTGELFF.

This clonotype was picked up a small number of times. The chain uses TRBV6-1 and TRBJ2-1, with TRBD1 as a possible D gene (6 bases). This CDR3 is 15 amino acids long. V was trimmed by 6 bases and J by 0 bases, leaving 12 bases between them. Germline V CDR1 and CDR2: MNHNS, SASEGT. CDR3 DNA: TGTGCCAGCAGAGCCGGGACAAGCTCCTACAATGAGCAGTTCTTC. Translation: CASRAGTSSYNEQFF.

Ten or more counts support this clonotype. For the CDR3, the DNA is TGTGCCATTCTGAGGGCGGAGGCCCCCCCCTATGGCTACACCTTC. This codes for CAILRAEAPPYGYTF. The chain recombines TRBV10-3 with TRBJ1-2; D is unclear. CDR1 is ENHRY, CDR2 SYGVKD, per germline. This CDR3 has 15 amino acids. V lost 9 bases and J lost 4, with 21 bases in between.

The table lists this clonotype with a few counts. The V call is TRBV30, the J call TRBJ2-7; D remains unclear. The CDR3 is 11 residues long. The germline V gene encodes CDR1 GTSNPN and CDR2 SVGIG (reference sequence). Trimming pared 3 bases from V and 4 bases from J, leaving 7 bases between. The CDR3 sequence: CAWSTVYEQYF. CDR3 DNA: TGTGCCTGGAGCACTGTGTACGAGCAGTACTTC.

A few counts support this clonotype. The V gene is TRBV11-2, the J gene TRBJ2-2; D may be TRBD2 (6 bases). Germline loops: CDR1 SGHAT, CDR2 FQNNGV. CDR3 length equals 15 residues. The V and J ends lost 4 bases and 17 bases respectively, with 26 bases between them. The CDR3 loop is CASSSLASNTGERFF. CDR3 sequence (DNA): TGTGCCAGCAGCTCGCTAGCGTCGAACACCGGGGAGCGTTTTTTT.

This clonotype was seen ten or more times. J is TRBJ2-7 and V is TRBV15, with 10 bases identical to TRBD2. The J segment lost 3 bases and the V segment lost 0 bases, leaving 8 bases of the junction unmatched. CDR1 and CDR2 from the germline V gene are LNHNV and YYDKDF (reference sequence). CDR3 size: 17 residues. CDR3 in DNA: TGTGCCACCAGCAGAGATCTGGGGACTAGCGTAGTCTACGAGCAGTACTTC. Encoded protein: CATSRDLGTSVVYEQYF.

The sample holds many counts of this clonotype. This sequence joins TRBV12-3 or TRBV12-4 and TRBJ2-2; possibly TRBD1 for D (7 bases). V was clipped by 5 bases and J by 3 bases, with 16 bases between them. This CDR3 is built from 16 residues. The CDR3 here is CASSQHSGGYTGELFF. For the CDR3, the DNA is TGTGCCAGCAGTCAACACTCAGGGGGGTACACCGGGGAGCTGTTTTTT.

At least ten counts were recorded for this clonotype. This chain connects TRBV2 to TRBJ2-7, with 13 bases fitting TRBD2. The CDR3 covers 17 residues. V shed 1 base and J 3 bases; nucleotides not matched to a gene: 6. Germline V gives CDR1 SNHLY, CDR2 FYNNEI. Here the CDR3 DNA reads TGTGCCAGCAGTGAAGGTCTGGGGACTAGCGGGAACTACGAGCAGTACTTC. Translation gives CASSEGLGTSGNYEQYF.

This clonotype was seen ten or more times. The rearrangement links TRBV20-1 to TRBJ2-7; D uncertain. Looked up from germline, CDR1 is DFQATT and CDR2 is SNEGSKA (reference sequence). Trimming left V 0 bases short and J 5 bases short, with 14 bases between. The CDR3 is made up of 14 amino acids. The CDR3 nucleotides are TGCAGTGCTAGAGACGTTTTGTACCGGGACGAGCAGTACTTC. Its translation: CSARDVLYRDEQYF.